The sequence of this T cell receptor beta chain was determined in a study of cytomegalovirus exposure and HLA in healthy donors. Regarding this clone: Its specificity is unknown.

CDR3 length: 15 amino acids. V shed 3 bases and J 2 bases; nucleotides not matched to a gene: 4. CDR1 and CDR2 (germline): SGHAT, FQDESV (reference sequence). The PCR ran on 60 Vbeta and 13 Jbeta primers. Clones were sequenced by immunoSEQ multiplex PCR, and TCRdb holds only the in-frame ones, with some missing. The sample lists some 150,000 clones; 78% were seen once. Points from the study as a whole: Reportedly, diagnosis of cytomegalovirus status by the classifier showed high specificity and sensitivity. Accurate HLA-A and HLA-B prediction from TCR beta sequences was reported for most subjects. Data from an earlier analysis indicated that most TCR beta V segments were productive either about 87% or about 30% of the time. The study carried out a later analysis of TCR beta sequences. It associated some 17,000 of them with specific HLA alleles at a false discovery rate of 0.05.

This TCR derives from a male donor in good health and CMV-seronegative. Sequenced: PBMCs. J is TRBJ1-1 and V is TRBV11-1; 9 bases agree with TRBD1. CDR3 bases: TGTGCCAGCAGCTTGTTGACAGGGGGAAACACTGAAGCTTTCTTT. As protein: CASSLLTGGNTEAFF.